The text below deals with one TCR beta chain. As yet, its antigen is unknown. Germline V lookup: CDR1 MDHEN, CDR2 SYDVKM. Trimming left V 7 bases short and J 6 bases short, with 19 bases between. The CDR3 spans 15 residues. Template switching added a universal primer binding site, and final cDNA carried unique molecular identifiers. Each CDR3 protein gets one entry after TCRdb re-called the 5' RACE reads with MiXCR. Here the sample spans 1.5 million to 2 million distinct CDR3 sequences, around 29% being singletons. The data originate from a study of identical twins. Whole-study results and caveats: Weaker excess sharing between twins was seen in beta out-of-frame sequences. Potential partial confounding of zero-insertion analyses by invariant MAIT and iNKT cells was noted. Alpha sequences out of frame and shared by twins had excess low generation probability.

This sequence was found in a newborn girl in good health. V usage is TRBV28 and J usage is TRBJ1-5, with a weak D call TRBD1 (5 bases). The specimen sequenced was cord blood. The chain's CDR3 is CASIRGEGLSQPQHF. The CDR3 nucleotides are TGTGCCAGCATCCGAGGGGAGGGGTTAAGTCAGCCCCAGCATTTT.